This TCR beta chain was found in a study of blood T cell repertoires in COVID-19. Across the whole study: Acute and convalescent COVID-19 specimens originated in the United States, Italy and Spain.

In the original processing: Reference gene primer amplification in the assay estimated nucleated cell counts. Profiled with immunoSEQ multiplex PCR; TCRdb holds only in-frame clones, not every one. The V and J calls and clone size were taken over from that table, and D and trimming were inferred from the DNA. The repertoire consists of 200,000 to 250,000 clones, with about four fifths occurring once and the leading ten covering 8.9%. This clone was detected only a few times. Trimming stripped 11 bases from V and 0 bases from J, with 14 bases between. The CDR3 sequence is 14 residues long. From germline, CDR1 is LGHDT and CDR2 YNNKEL (reference sequence).

The sample comprised peripheral blood. The chain recombines TRBV3-1 (or the pseudogene TRBV3-2) with TRBJ1-3; no reliable D call. This clonotype originated in a man older than 75 with acute or convalescent COVID-19. The CDR3 DNA reads TGTGCCTGCTGGGGAGCTAACTCTGGAAACACCATATATTTT. Its translation: CACWGANSGNTIYF.